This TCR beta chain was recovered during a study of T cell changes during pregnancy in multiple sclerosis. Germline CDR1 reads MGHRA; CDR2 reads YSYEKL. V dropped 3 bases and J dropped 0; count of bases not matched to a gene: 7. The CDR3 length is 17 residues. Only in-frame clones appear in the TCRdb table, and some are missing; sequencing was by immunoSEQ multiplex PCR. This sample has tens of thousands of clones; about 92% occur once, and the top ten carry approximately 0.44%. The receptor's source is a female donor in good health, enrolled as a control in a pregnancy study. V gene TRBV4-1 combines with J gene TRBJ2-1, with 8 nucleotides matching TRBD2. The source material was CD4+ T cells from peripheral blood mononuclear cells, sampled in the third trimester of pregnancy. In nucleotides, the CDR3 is TGCGCCAGCAGCCACCCGGGAGGGCAGCGCTCCTACAATGAGCAGTTCTTC. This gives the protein CASSHPGGQRSYNEQFF.